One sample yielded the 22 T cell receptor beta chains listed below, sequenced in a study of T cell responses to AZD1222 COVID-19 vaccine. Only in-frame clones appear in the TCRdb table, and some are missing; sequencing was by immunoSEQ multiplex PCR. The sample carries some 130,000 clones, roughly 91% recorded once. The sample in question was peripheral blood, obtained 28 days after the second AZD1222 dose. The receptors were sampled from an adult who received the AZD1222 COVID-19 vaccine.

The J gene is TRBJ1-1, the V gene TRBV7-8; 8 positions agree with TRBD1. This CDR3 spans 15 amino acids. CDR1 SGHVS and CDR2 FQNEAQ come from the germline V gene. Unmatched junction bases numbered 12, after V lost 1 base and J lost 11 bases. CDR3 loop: CASSLVPTGDLNAFF. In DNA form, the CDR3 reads TGTGCCAGCAGCTTAGTGCCGACAGGGGACTTGAATGCTTTCTTT.

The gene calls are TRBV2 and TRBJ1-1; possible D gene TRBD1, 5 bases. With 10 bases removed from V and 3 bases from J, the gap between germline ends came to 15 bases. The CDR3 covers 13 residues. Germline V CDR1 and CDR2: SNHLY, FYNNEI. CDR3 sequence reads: CATNVGGDTEAFF. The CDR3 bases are TGTGCCACTAACGTTGGGGGTGACACTGAAGCTTTCTTT.

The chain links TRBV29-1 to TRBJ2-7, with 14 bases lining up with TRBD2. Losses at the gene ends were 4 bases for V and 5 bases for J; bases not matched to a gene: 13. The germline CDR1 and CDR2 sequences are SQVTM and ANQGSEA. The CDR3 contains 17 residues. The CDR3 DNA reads TGCAGCGTTGCGACTAGCGGGAGGGCAAGGGTGGCAAACGAGCAGTACTTC. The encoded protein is CSVATSGRARVANEQYF.

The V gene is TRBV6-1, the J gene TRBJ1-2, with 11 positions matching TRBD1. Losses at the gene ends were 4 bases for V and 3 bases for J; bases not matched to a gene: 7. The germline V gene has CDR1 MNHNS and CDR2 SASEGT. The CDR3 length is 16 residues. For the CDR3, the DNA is TGTGCCAGCAGTGGGGGACAGGGGGTGCCTTACTATGGCTACACCTTC. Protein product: CASSGGQGVPYYGYTF.

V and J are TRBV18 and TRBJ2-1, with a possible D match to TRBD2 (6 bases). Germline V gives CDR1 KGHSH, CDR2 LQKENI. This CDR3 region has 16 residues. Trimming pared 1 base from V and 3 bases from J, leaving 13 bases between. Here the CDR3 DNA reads TGTGCCAGCTCACCACTCGCGACTAGTAACTACAATGAGCAGTTCTTC. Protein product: CASSPLATSNYNEQFF.

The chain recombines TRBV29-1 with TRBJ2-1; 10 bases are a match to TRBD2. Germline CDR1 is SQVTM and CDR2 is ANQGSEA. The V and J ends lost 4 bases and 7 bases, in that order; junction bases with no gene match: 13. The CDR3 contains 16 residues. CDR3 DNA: TGCAGCGTTGGAACCTTCTTGGGACTAGCGTCTAATGAGCAGTTCTTC. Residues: CSVGTFLGLASNEQFF.

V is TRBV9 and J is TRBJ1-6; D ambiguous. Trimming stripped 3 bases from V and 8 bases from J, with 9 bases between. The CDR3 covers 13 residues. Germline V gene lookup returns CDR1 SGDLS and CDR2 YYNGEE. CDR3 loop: CASSGEGYSPLHF. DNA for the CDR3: TGTGCCAGCAGCGGGGAGGGCTATTCACCCCTCCACTTT.

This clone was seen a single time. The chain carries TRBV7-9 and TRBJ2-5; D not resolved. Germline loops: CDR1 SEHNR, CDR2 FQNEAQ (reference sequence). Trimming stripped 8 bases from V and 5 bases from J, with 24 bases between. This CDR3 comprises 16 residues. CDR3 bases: TGTGCCAGCGTCCTCGTCCGACGGGTGACGGTGGAGACCCAGTACTTC. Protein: CASVLVRRVTVETQYF.

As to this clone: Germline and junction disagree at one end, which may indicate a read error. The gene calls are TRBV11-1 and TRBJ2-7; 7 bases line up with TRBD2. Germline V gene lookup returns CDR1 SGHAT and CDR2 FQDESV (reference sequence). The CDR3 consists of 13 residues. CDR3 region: CASSLGLAEKVVF. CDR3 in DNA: TGTGCCAGCAGCTTAGGCCTAGCGGAGAAGGTTGTCTTC.

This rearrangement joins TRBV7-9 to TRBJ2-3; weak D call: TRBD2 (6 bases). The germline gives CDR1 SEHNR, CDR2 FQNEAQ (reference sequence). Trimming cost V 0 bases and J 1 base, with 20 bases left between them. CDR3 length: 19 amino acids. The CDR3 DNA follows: TGTGCCAGCAGCTTAGCGCTTGGATGGCGGGATGAACGCACAGATACGCAGTATTTT. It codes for CASSLALGWRDERTDTQYF.

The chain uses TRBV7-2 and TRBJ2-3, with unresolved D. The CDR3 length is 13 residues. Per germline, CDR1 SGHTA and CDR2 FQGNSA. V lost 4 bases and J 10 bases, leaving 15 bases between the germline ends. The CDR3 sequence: CASSSSSPRAQYF. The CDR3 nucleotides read TGTGCCAGCAGCTCTTCGTCCCCGCGCGCGCAGTATTTT.

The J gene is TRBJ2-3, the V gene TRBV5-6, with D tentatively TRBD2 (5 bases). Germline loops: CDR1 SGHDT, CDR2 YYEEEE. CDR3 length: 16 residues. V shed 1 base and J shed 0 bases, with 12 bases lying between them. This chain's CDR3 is CASSLYERTSTDTQYF. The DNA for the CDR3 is TGTGCCAGCAGCTTGTATGAGCGGACTAGCACAGATACGCAGTATTTT.

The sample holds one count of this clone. The CDR3 loop is CASSDWETQLQPQHF. The CDR3 DNA is TGTGCCAGCAGTGATTGGGAAACCCAATTACAGCCCCAGCATTTT. V usage is TRBV6-1 and J usage is TRBJ1-5, with D unclear. There are 15 residues in the CDR3. V dropped 3 bases and J dropped 7 bases, with 16 bases sitting between them. Germline V gene data show CDR1 as MNHNS and CDR2 as SASEGT.

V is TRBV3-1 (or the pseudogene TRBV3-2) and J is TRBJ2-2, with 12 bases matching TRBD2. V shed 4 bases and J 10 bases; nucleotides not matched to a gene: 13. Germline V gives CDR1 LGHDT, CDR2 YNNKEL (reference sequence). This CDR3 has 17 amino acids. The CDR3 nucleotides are TGTGCCAGCAGCCTACCACTTCTAGCGGGAGGGCCCGAGGAGCTGTTTTTT. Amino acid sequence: CASSLPLLAGGPEELFF.

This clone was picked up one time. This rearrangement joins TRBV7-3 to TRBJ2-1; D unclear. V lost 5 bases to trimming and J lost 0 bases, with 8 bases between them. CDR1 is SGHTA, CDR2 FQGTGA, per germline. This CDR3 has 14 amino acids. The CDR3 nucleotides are TGTGCCAGCAGCATCAGTAGCTCCTACAATGAGCAGTTCTTC. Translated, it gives CASSISSSYNEQFF.

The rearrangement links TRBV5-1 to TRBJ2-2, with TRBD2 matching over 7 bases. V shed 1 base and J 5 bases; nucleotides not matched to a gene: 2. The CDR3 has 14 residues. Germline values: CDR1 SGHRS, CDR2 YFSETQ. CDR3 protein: CASSLIGRTGELFF. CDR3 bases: TGCGCCAGCAGCTTGATCGGGAGGACCGGGGAGCTGTTTTTT.

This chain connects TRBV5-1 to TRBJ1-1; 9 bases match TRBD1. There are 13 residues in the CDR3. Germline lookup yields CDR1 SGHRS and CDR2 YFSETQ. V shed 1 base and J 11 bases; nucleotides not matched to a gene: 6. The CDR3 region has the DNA TGCGCCAGCAGCTTGTTGGGACAGGGACTTGCTTTCTTT. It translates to CASSLLGQGLAFF.

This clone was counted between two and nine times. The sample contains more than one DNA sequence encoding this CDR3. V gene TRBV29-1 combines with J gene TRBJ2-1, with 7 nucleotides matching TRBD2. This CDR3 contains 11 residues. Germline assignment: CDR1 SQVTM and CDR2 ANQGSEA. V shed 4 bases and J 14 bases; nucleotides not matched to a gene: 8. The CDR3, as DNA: TGCAGCGTTGGGGGTCGGGGGGAGAAGTTCTTC. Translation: CSVGGRGEKFF.

CDR3 protein: CASSSRDRKPPYEQYF. CDR3 bases: TGTGCCAGCAGTTCCCGGGACAGAAAACCACCCTACGAGCAGTACTTC. The J gene is TRBJ2-7, the V gene TRBV6-2 or TRBV6-3, with 7 bases that match TRBD1. Germline values: CDR1 MNHEY, CDR2 SVGEGT. This CDR3 comprises 16 residues. J was trimmed by 2 bases and V by 4 bases; bases with no gene match: 11.

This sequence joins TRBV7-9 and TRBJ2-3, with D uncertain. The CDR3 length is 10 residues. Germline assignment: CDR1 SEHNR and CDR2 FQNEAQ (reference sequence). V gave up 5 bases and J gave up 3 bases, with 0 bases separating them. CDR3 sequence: CASSTDTQYF. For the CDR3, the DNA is TGTGCCAGCAGCACAGATACGCAGTATTTT.

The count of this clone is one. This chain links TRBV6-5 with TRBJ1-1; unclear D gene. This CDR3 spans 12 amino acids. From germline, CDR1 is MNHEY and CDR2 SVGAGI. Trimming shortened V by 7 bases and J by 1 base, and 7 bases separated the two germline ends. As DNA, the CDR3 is TGTGCCAGCATGAGGGCGAACACTGAAGCTTTCTTT. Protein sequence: CASMRANTEAFF.

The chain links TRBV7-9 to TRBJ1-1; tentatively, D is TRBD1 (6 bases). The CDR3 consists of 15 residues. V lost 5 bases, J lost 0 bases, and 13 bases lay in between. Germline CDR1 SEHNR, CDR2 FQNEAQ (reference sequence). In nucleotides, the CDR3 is TGTGCCAGCAGCCCGTGGGACAAGATGAACACTGAAGCTTTCTTT. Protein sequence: CASSPWDKMNTEAFF.